This record looks at one T cell receptor beta chain sequence and its context. Its antigen is unknown. A read error may account for a junction end that differs from germline. The CDR3 is 15 amino acids. Germline-derived CDR1 and CDR2 are MGHRA and YSYEKL. A primer in the constant region served to generate TCR beta cDNA from roughly 520 ng of total RNA. Generation of the TCR beta libraries relied on three nested multiplex PCR rounds using slightly modified ARM-PCR. Rounds one and two of PCR, each of 10 cycles, were primed with TRBV1-TRBV30 forward primers and a C-beta reverse primer. From the multiplex PCR reads, TCRdb called clonotypes with MiXCR, one entry per CDR3 protein. The sample carries 180,000 or so distinct CDR3 sequences, about 60% recorded once. Unsorted whole blood yielded the blood RNA, and germline DNA was also extracted. These data are taken from a study of tumor-infiltrating lymphocytes in primary liver carcinoma.

Whole-study results and caveats: CD8+ and CD4+ repertoires went uncompared, the samples being bulk unsorted.

The material sequenced was peripheral blood. The J gene is TRBJ2-5, the V gene TRBV4-1, with a possible D match to TRBD2 (6 bases). This receptor was obtained from a man aged 40-50 years with primary liver carcinoma and hepatitis B virus infection. The CDR3 DNA follows: TGCGCCAACAGCCAAGATATAGGGAGGCAAGAGACCCAGTACTTC. Amino acid sequence: CANSQDIGRQETQYF.